Sequencing of this T cell receptor (beta chain) was carried out in a study of spatial heterogeneity in lung cancer. TCRdb itself ran the 5' RACE reads through MiXCR, one entry per CDR3 protein. The profile shows some 34,000 distinct CDR3 sequences, less than 8.5% of them singletons. By its share, this clonotype is medium-sized (0.01 to 0.1%). Time point reported: sample taken at primary tumor resection. Extraction of whole RNA from tumor, nontumor lung or frozen PBMC preceded unsorted sequencing. The material sequenced was PBMCs, taken at surgery. The clonotype was recovered from a female donor with early-stage non-small cell lung cancer.

The CDR3 is CASFSASYEQYF. CDR3 in DNA: TGTGCCAGCTTTTCCGCCTCCTACGAGCAGTACTTC. The chain has TRBV27 and TRBJ2-7; D remains unclear. This CDR3 is 12 amino acids long. CDR1 and CDR2 from the germline V gene are MNHEY and SMNVEV (reference sequence). Trimming shortened V by 8 bases and J by 0 bases, and 8 bases separated the two germline ends.